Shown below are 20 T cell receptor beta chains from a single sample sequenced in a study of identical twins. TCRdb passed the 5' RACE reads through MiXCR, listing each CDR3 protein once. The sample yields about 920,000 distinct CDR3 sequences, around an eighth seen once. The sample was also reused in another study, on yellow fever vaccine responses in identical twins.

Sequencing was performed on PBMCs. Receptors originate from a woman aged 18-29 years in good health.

This CDR3 reads CASSPSFTGNYGYTF. The DNA for the CDR3 is TGTGCCAGCAGCCCCTCCTTTACAGGGAACTATGGCTACACCTTC. The chain employs TRBV6-1 and TRBJ1-2; a possible D gene is TRBD1 (6 bases). The CDR3 totals 15 residues. The V and J ends lost 6 bases and 2 bases respectively, with 16 bases between them. Germline V CDR1 and CDR2: MNHNS, SASEGT.

The CDR3 DNA follows: TGCAGCGTTGAAAAAAGGGGGCGGTTTGGCGGGGAGCTGTTTTTT. Encoded protein: CSVEKRGRFGGELFF. The chain combines TRBV29-1 with TRBJ2-2, with TRBD1 matching 7 bases. This CDR3 spans 15 amino acids. In germline, CDR1 is SQVTM, CDR2 ANQGSEA. The trim removed 2 bases at V and 7 bases at J, leaving 10 bases unmatched.

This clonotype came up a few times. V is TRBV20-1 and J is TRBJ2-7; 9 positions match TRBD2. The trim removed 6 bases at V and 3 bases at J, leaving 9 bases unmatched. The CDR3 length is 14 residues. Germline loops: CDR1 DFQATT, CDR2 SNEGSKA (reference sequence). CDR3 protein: CSALGSGGFYEQYF. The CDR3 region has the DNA TGCAGTGCCTTGGGTAGCGGGGGATTCTACGAGCAGTACTTC.

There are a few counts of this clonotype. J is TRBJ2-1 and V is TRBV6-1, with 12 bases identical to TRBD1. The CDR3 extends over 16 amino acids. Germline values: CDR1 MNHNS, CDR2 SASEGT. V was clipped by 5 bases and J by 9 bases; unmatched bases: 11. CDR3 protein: CASSPRGDRGRGEQFF. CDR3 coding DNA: TGTGCCAGCAGTCCACGGGGGGACAGGGGGCGGGGTGAGCAGTTCTTC.

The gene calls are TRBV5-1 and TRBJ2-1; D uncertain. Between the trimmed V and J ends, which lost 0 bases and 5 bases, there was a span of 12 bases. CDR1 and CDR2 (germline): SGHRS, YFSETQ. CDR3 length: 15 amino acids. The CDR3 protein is CASSLVEAGNNEQFF. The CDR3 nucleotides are TGCGCCAGCAGCTTGGTCGAGGCTGGTAACAATGAGCAGTTCTTC. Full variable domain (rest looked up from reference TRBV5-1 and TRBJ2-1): KAGVTQTPRYLIKTRGQQVTLSCSPISGHRSVSWYQQTPGQGLQFLFEYFSETQRNKGNFPGRFSGRQFSNSRSEMNVSTLELGDSALYLCASSLVEAGNNEQFFGPGTRLTVL.

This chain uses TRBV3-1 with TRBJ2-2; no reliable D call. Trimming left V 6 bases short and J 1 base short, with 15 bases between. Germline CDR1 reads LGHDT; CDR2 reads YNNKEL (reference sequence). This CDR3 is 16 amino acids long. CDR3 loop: CASSRAEVKNTGELFF. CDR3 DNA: TGTGCCAGCAGTCGCGCAGAAGTTAAGAACACCGGGGAGCTGTTTTTT.

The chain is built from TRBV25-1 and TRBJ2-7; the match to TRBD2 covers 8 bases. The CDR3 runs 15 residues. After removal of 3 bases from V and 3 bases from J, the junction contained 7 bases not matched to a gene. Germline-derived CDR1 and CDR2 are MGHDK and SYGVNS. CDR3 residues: CASSDLGLVGYEQYF. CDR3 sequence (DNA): TGTGCCAGCAGTGATCTGGGACTAGTGGGCTACGAGCAGTACTTC.

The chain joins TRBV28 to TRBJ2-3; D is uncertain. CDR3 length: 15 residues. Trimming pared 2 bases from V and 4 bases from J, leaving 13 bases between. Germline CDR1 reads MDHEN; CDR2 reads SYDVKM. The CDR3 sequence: CASSLRRSPADTQYF. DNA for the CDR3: TGTGCCAGCAGTTTAAGGCGTAGCCCCGCAGATACGCAGTATTTT.

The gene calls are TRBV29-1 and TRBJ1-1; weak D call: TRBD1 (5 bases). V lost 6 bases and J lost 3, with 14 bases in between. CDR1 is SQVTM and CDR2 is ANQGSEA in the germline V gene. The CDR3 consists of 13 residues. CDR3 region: CSVGVSRYTEAFF. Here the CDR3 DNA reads TGCAGCGTGGGGGTGAGCCGTTACACTGAAGCTTTCTTT.

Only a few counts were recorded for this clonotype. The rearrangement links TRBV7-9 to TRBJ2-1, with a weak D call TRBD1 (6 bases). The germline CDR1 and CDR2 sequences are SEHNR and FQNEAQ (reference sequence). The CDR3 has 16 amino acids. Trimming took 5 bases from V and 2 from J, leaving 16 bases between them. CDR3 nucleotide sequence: TGTGCCAGCAGCGACCGGACAGTAAACGCCTACAATGAGCAGTTCTTC. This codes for CASSDRTVNAYNEQFF. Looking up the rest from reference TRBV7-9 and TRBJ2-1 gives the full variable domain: DTGVSQNPRHKITKRGQNVTFRCDPISEHNRLYWYRQTLGQGPEFLTYFQNEAQLEKSRLLSDRFSAERPKGSFSTLEIQRTEQGDSAMYLCASSDRTVNAYNEQFFGPGTRLTVL.

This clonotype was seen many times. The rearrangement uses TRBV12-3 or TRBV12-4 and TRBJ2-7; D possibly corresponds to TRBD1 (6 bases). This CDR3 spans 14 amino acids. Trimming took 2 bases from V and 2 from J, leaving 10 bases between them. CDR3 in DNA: TGTGCCAGCAGTTTACGGGACAACACCTACGAGCAGTACTTC. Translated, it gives CASSLRDNTYEQYF.

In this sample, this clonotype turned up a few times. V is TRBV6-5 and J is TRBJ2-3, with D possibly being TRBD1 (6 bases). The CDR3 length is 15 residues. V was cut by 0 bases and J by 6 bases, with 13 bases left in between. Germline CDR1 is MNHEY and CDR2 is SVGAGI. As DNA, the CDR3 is TGTGCCAGCAGTTACTCCGGGACGAGGGGGGATACGCAGTATTTT. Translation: CASSYSGTRGDTQYF.

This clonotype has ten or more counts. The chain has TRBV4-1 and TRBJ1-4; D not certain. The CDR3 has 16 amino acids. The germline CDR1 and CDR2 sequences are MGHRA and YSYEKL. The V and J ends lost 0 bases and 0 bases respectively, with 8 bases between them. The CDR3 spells CASSQEIQATNEKLFF. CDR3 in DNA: TGCGCCAGCAGCCAAGAGATCCAAGCAACTAATGAAAAACTGTTTTTT.

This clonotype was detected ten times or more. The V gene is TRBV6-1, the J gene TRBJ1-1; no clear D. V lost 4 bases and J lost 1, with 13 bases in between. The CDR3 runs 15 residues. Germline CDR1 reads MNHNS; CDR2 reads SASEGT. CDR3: CASSAARPPNTEAFF. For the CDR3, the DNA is TGTGCCAGCAGTGCCGCGCGGCCACCGAACACTGAAGCTTTCTTT.

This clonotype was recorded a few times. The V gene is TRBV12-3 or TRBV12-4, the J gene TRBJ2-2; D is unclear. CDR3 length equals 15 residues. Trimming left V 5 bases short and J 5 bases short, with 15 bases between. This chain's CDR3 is CASSRTGLGTGELFF. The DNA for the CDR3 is TGTGCCAGCAGTCGCACTGGGTTGGGGACCGGGGAGCTGTTTTTT.

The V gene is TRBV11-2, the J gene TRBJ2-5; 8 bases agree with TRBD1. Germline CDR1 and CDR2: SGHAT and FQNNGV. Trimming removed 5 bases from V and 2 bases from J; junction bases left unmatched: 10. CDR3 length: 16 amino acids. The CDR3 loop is CASSPWTGKGQETQYF. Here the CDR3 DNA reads TGTGCCAGCAGCCCATGGACAGGGAAGGGGCAAGAGACCCAGTACTTC. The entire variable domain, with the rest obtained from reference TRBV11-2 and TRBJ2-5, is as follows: EAGVAQSPRYKIIEKRQSVAFWCNPISGHATLYWYQQILGQGPKLLIQFQNNGVVDDSQLPKDRFSAERLKGVDSTLKIQPAKLEDSAVYLCASSPWTGKGQETQYFGPGTRLLVL.

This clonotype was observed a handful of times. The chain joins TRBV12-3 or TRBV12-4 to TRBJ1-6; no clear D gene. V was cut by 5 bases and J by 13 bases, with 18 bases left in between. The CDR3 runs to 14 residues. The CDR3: CASSRFRLTGPLHF. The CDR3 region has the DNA TGTGCCAGCAGTCGTTTCAGGCTCACGGGGCCCCTCCACTTT.

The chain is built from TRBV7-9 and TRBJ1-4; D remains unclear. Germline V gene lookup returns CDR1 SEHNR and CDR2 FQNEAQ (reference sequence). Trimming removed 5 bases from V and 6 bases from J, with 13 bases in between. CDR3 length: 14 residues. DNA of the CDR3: TGTGCCAGCAGCCCCCGTAACTTGGATGAAAAACTGTTTTTT. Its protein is CASSPRNLDEKLFF.

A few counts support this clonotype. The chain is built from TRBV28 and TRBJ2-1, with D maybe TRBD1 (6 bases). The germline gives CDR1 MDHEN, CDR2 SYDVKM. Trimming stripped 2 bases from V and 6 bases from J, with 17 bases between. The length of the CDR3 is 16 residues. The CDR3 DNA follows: TGTGCCAGCAGTTTAGGGCAGGGGAAAAGGGCCAATGAGCAGTTCTTC. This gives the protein CASSLGQGKRANEQFF.

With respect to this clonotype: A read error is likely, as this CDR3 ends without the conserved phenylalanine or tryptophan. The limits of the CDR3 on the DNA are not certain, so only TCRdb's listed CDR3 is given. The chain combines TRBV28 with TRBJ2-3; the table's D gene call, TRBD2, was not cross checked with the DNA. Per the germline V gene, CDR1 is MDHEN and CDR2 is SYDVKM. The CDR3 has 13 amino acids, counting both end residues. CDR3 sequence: CASSFPGSGPTHI.